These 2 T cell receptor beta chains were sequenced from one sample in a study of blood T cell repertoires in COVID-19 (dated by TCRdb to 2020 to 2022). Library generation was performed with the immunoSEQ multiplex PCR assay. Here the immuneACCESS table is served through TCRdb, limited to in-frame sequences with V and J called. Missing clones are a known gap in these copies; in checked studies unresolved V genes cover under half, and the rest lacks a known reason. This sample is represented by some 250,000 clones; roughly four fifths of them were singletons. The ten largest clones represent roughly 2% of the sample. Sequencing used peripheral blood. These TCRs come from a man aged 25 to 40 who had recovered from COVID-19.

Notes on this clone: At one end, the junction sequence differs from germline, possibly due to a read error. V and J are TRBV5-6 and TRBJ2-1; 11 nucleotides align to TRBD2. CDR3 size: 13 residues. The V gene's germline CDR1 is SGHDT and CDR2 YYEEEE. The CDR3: CASSLASGGLKVF. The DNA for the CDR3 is TGTGCCAGCAGCTTGGCTAGCGGGGGGCTGAAGGTCTTC. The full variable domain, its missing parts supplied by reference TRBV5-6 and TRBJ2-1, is DAGVTQSPTHLIKTRGQQVTLRCSPKSGHDTVSWYQQALGQGPQFIFQYYEEEERQRGNFPDRFSGHQFPNYSSELNVNALLLGDSALYLCASSLASGGLKVFGPGTRLTVL.

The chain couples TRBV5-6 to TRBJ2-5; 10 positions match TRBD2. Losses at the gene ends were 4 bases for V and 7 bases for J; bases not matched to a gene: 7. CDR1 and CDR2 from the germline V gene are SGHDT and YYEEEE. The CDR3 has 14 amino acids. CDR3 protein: CASSGSGGTSTQYF. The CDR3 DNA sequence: TGTGCCAGCAGCGGTAGCGGGGGGACCTCGACCCAGTACTTC. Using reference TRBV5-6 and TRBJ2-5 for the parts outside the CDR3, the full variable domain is DAGVTQSPTHLIKTRGQQVTLRCSPKSGHDTVSWYQQALGQGPQFIFQYYEEEERQRGNFPDRFSGHQFPNYSSELNVNALLLGDSALYLCASSGSGGTSTQYFGPGTRLLVL.